The 9 T cell receptor beta chains below were found in one sample sequenced in a study of blood T cell repertoires in COVID-19. Produced via immunoSEQ multiplex PCR; TCRdb's table is partial and in-frame only. Of about 94,000 clones detected, roughly 80% appear once; the ten largest clones hold under 20%. Sequenced material: peripheral blood. Receptor source: a human donor in a cohort sampled during active COVID-19.

This chain connects TRBV7-9 to TRBJ2-2; TRBD1 might be the D (7 bases). In germline, CDR1 is SEHNR, CDR2 FQNEAQ (reference sequence). The CDR3 contains 15 residues. Trimming took 4 bases from V and 5 from J, leaving 14 bases between them. CDR3 coding DNA: TGTGCCAGCAGCTACTGGCAGGGGGGAACCGGGGAGCTGTTTTTT. It is translated as CASSYWQGGTGELFF.

The rearrangement links TRBV5-1 to TRBJ1-4; TRBD1 aligns across 7 bases. V lost 5 bases, J lost 7 bases, and 11 bases stayed unmatched. The germline gives CDR1 SGHRS, CDR2 YFSETQ. CDR3 length equals 15 residues. The CDR3 loop reads CASSAADRDAEKLFF. Here the CDR3 DNA reads TGCGCCAGCAGTGCCGCTGACAGGGACGCTGAAAAACTGTTTTTT. Variable domain in full (rest from reference TRBV5-1 and TRBJ1-4): KAGVTQTPRYLIKTRGQQVTLSCSPISGHRSVSWYQQTPGQGLQFLFEYFSETQRNKGNFPGRFSGRQFSNSRSEMNVSTLELGDSALYLCASSAADRDAEKLFFGSGTQLSVL.

This chain connects TRBV29-1 to TRBJ2-7; D possibly corresponds to TRBD2 (6 bases). The CDR3 covers 13 residues. Trimming pared 7 bases from V and 6 bases from J, leaving 19 bases between. CDR1 is SQVTM and CDR2 is ANQGSEA in the germline V gene. The CDR3 loop reads CSATAGTRREQYF. CDR3 bases: TGCAGCGCGACAGCGGGCACCCGTCGCGAGCAGTACTTC.

V and J are TRBV7-9 and TRBJ2-3; 15 bases fit TRBD2. The germline CDR1 and CDR2 sequences are SEHNR and FQNEAQ (reference sequence). V lost 5 bases and J lost 6; bases outside the gene matches: 9. The CDR3 extends over 17 amino acids. This CDR3 reads CASSPRTSGRAADTQYF. CDR3 nucleotides: TGTGCCAGCAGCCCACGGACTAGCGGGAGGGCAGCGGATACGCAGTATTTT.

The table lists this clone with a count of one. The chain recombines TRBV5-1 with TRBJ2-7, with 7 nucleotides matching TRBD2. The V and J ends lost 5 bases and 2 bases, in that order; junction bases with no gene match: 4. From germline, CDR1 is SGHRS and CDR2 YFSETQ. This CDR3 has 13 amino acids. The CDR3 spells CASRGGSAYEQYF. CDR3 sequence (DNA): TGCGCCAGCAGGGGGGGGAGCGCCTACGAGCAGTACTTC. The complete variable domain, with remaining parts taken from reference TRBV5-1 and TRBJ2-7, reads KAGVTQTPRYLIKTRGQQVTLSCSPISGHRSVSWYQQTPGQGLQFLFEYFSETQRNKGNFPGRFSGRQFSNSRSEMNVSTLELGDSALYLCASRGGSAYEQYFGPGTRLTVT.

CDR3 in amino acids: CASSQGVGAQYEQYF. CDR3 nucleotide sequence: TGTGCCAGCAGCCAAGGAGTGGGGGCGCAATACGAGCAGTACTTC. V and J are TRBV3-1 (or the pseudogene TRBV3-2) and TRBJ2-7, with D maybe TRBD1 (6 bases). Germline loops: CDR1 LGHDT, CDR2 YNNKEL (reference sequence). V lost 1 base, J lost 4 bases, and 14 bases lay in between. This CDR3 comprises 15 residues.

V and J are TRBV3-1 (or the pseudogene TRBV3-2) and TRBJ2-7, with 8 nucleotides matching TRBD2. V was clipped by 3 bases and J by 3 bases; unmatched bases: 7. CDR1 is LGHDT and CDR2 is YNNKEL in the germline V gene (reference sequence). The CDR3 contains 15 residues. The CDR3, as DNA: TGTGCCAGCAGCCATGACGGACTAGCTCGCTACGAGCAGTACTTC. Translating it yields CASSHDGLARYEQYF.

CDR3 sequence (DNA): TGCGCCAGCAGCCAAGCCCACTCCTACAATGAGCAGTTCTTC. As protein: CASSQAHSYNEQFF. V gene TRBV4-1 combines with J gene TRBJ2-1; no clear D. This CDR3 comprises 14 residues. Germline-derived CDR1 and CDR2 are MGHRA and YSYEKL. The V and J ends lost 1 base and 0 bases respectively, with 4 bases between them.

The genes are TRBV27 and TRBJ1-3, with 7 bases lining up with TRBD1. Germline V gene data show CDR1 as MNHEY and CDR2 as SMNVEV (reference sequence). Trimming at V came to 6 bases and at J to 0 bases, leaving 8 bases not matched to a gene. The CDR3 is 16 residues long. CDR3 bases: TGTGCCAGCAGCCGATCCGGACAGGTCTCTGGAAACACCATATATTTT. Translating gives CASSRSGQVSGNTIYF.